This T cell receptor beta chain was recorded in a study of T-cell reconstitution after alpha-beta-depleted transplantation in children. Unique molecular identifiers were incorporated during preparation of the TCRbeta library. TCRdb independently ran MiXCR on the PCR reads; one entry per CDR3 protein. The sample lists around 9,000 distinct CDR3 sequences; 17% were seen once. This clonotype appeared a few times. The antigen is undetermined. Study-wide findings and caveats: Several hundred expanded graft clones reportedly were the source of alpha-beta T cells about two months after transplant.

The CDR3 is 21 residues long. V lost 0 bases, J lost 2 bases, and 15 bases stayed unmatched. Germline CDR1 is KGHDR and CDR2 is SFDVKD. The sequence was collected from a girl less than two years old who had a stem cell transplant for combined immunodeficiency, so the T cells may come from the graft donor. This rearrangement joins TRBV24-1 to TRBJ2-3; 11 positions agree with TRBD2. The material was PBMCs, mostly from graft donor cells, obtained 60 days after TCRalphabeta/CD19-depleted stem cell transplant. This chain's CDR3 is CATSDLQGGNSGRANTDTQYF. The CDR3 coding sequence is TGTGCCACCAGTGATTTGCAGGGGGGGAATAGCGGGAGGGCTAACACAGATACGCAGTATTTT.